A single TCR beta chain is shown here with its context. Its specificity is not known. The sample is drawn from a study of blood T cells in healthy people across ages. Primed by a sample-barcoded 5' primer and a J-beta primer mix, a second PCR proceeded for about 7 to 11 cycles. From the 5' RACE reads, TCRdb called clonotypes with MiXCR, one entry per CDR3 protein. The sample consists of 1.5 million to 2 million distinct CDR3 sequences, about 35% of them appearing once. Study findings and constraints: It was found that TCR beta diversity correlated strongly with the percentage of naive T cells.

Sample donors were healthy Caucasian individuals that came from Russia, aged about 6 to 100. Per sample, a minimum of 6.5 million PBMCs were isolated. The TCR was taken from a woman aged 25 to 39 in good health. The specimen sequenced was blood.

This CDR3 reads CASTLAGNTGELFF. CDR3 bases: TGTGCCAGCACCCTGGCGGGGAACACCGGGGAGCTGTTTTTT. The J gene is TRBJ2-2, the V gene TRBV27; D might be TRBD2 (5 bases). This CDR3 has 14 residues. Trimming pared 7 bases from V and 1 base from J, leaving 10 bases between. The germline CDR1 and CDR2 sequences are MNHEY and SMNVEV (reference sequence).